Sequencing of this TCR beta chain was carried out in a study of blood T cell repertoires in COVID-19. About the study: T cells, B-cell-depleted T cells, or PBMCs supplied cDNA or gDNA.

Germline lookup yields CDR1 SGHVS and CDR2 FNYEAQ. V dropped 1 base and J dropped 2; count of bases not matched to a gene: 4. The CDR3 is 16 residues long. Assay used: immunoSEQ multiplex PCR; TCRdb lists only in-frame clones, some missing. The sample has around 200,000 clones; roughly 86% are singletons. Study members were between roughly 18 and 100 years old and lived in 20 to 30 US regions. The sequence was collected from a man between 18 and 29 years old with acute COVID-19. Sequenced input: PBMCs or T cells enriched from blood (not recorded which). The chain links TRBV7-6 to TRBJ2-3; 9 nucleotides match TRBD2. The CDR3 DNA sequence: TGTGCCAGCAGCTTAGTGGTAGCGGGAGCCACAGATACGCAGTATTTT. Its protein product is CASSLVVAGATDTQYF. Complete variable domain (other parts from reference TRBV7-6 and TRBJ2-3): GAGVSQSPRYKVTKRGQDVALRCDPISGHVSLYWYRQALGQGPEFLTYFNYEAQQDKSGLPNDRFSAERPEGSISTLTIQRTEQRDSAMYRCASSLVVAGATDTQYFGPGTRLTVL.